This passage covers 21 T cell receptor beta chains from one sample sequenced in a study of T cells in Graves' hyperthyroidism and ophthalmopathy. The CDR3 regions of TCR beta were amplified from RNA transcripts. The TCR CDR3 was amplified in a first-round RT-PCR using the HTBI primer set. MiXCR, run by TCRdb on the multiplex PCR reads, gives a single entry per CDR3 protein. Counted here are nearly 600,000 distinct CDR3 sequences, around 14% occurring once; the ten biggest clones make up over 6%. Sequencing was done on a sample of blood. The receptors originated from a woman aged 18-35 years with Graves' ophthalmopathy.

This clonotype has just a few counts. The CDR3 sequence is CASSFGHDSAGVLNTGELFF. The CDR3 DNA reads as TGTGCCAGCAGTTTTGGCCATGACTCAGCGGGGGTTCTAAACACCGGGGAGCTGTTTTTT. J is TRBJ2-2 and V is TRBV12-3 or TRBV12-4; 8 positions match TRBD2. V lost 3 bases to trimming and J lost 2 bases; unmatched junction nucleotides: 17. This CDR3 is built from 20 residues.

There are a few counts of this clonotype. It may be a read error: a sequence one base away is much more abundant. The V gene is TRBV11-2, the J gene TRBJ2-7; D might be TRBD2 (5 bases). The CDR3 is 15 residues long. CDR1 is SGHAT and CDR2 is FQNNGV in the germline V gene. The CDR3 region is CASSHGVAGYYGQYF. CDR3 nucleotides: TGTGCCAGCAGCCACGGTGTTGCGGGTTACTACGGGCAGTACTTC.

This clonotype was observed many times. The chain joins TRBV7-9 to TRBJ2-1; 10 nucleotides align to TRBD2. The CDR3 consists of 13 residues. CDR1 and CDR2 from the germline V gene are SEHNR and FQNEAQ (reference sequence). The trim removed 1 base at V and 10 bases at J, leaving 1 base unmatched. The CDR3 DNA follows: TGTGCCAGCAGCTTAGGGGGACTAGCGGAGCAGTTCTTC. It yields the protein CASSLGGLAEQFF.

This clonotype has at least ten counts. The chain recombines TRBV9 with TRBJ2-1; possible D gene TRBD2, 6 bases. The germline CDR1 and CDR2 sequences are SGDLS and YYNGEE. Trimming removed 7 bases at V and 2 bases at J, with 13 bases between. CDR3 length: 14 amino acids. Here the CDR3 DNA reads TGTGCCAGCGGCCTGGGCGGGACCTACAATGAGCAGTTCTTC. It yields the protein CASGLGGTYNEQFF.

This clonotype showed up just a few times. The J gene is TRBJ2-6, the V gene TRBV3-1; no reliable D call. The V end lost 4 bases, the J end lost 0 bases, and 7 bases lay between the germline ends. CDR1 is LGHDT, CDR2 YNNKEL, per germline (reference sequence). The CDR3 runs 15 residues. This CDR3 is CASSPVNSGANVLTF. CDR3 in DNA: TGTGCCAGCAGCCCTGTTAACTCTGGGGCCAACGTCCTGACTTTC.

The J gene is TRBJ2-7, the V gene TRBV4-2; possibly TRBD2 for D (5 bases). Germline V lookup: CDR1 LGHNA, CDR2 YNFKEQ. The V end lost 1 base, the J end lost 3 bases, and 19 bases lay between the germline ends. CDR3 length: 17 residues. CDR3: CASSQVTHRDKIYEQYF. In nucleotides, the CDR3 is TGTGCCAGCAGCCAAGTGACACATCGGGATAAGATCTACGAGCAGTACTTC.

Only one count was recorded for this clonotype. Germline and junction disagree at one end, which may indicate a read error. This chain uses TRBV9 with TRBJ2-5, with D perhaps matching TRBD2 (5 bases). Germline CDR1 reads SGDLS; CDR2 reads YYNGEE. The CDR3 totals 13 residues. In DNA, the CDR3 is TGTGTCAGCAGCGGCGCTAACCAAGAGACCCAGTACTTC. Amino acid sequence: CVSSGANQETQYF. Complete variable domain (other parts from reference TRBV9 and TRBJ2-5): DSGVTQTPKHLITATGQRVTLRCSPRSGDLSVYWYQQSLDQGLQFLIQYYNGEERAKGNILERFSAQQFPDLHSELNLSSLELGDSALYFCVSSGANQETQYFGPGTRLLVL.

This clonotype was counted ten times or more. The V and J genes are TRBV12-3 or TRBV12-4 and TRBJ2-7; TRBD2 matches 13 bases. Trimming took 3 bases from V and 5 from J; bases not matched to a gene: 7. The CDR3 has 16 amino acids. This CDR3 is CASSFLTSGRKNEQYF. CDR3 DNA: TGTGCCAGCAGTTTTTTGACTAGCGGGAGGAAGAACGAGCAGTACTTC.

The genes are TRBV2 and TRBJ2-3; TRBD2 matches at 14 bases. V dropped 3 bases and J dropped 4; count of bases not matched to a gene: 3. The CDR3 consists of 16 residues. Germline-derived CDR1 and CDR2 are SNHLY and FYNNEI. The DNA for the CDR3 is TGTGCCAGCAGTGAGCTGGGACTAGCGGGGGCAGATACGCAGTATTTT. The encoded protein is CASSELGLAGADTQYF.

This clonotype was seen ten or more times. V and J are TRBV7-2 and TRBJ2-1; D call uncertain. Germline CDR1 is SGHTA and CDR2 is FQGNSA. This CDR3 contains 13 residues. Trimming cost V 1 base and J 10 bases, with 11 bases left between them. The CDR3 here is CASSLDLRREQFF. CDR3 nucleotides: TGTGCCAGCAGCTTAGATCTCCGACGGGAGCAGTTCTTC.

This clonotype was recorded at least ten times. This chain uses TRBV10-3 with TRBJ2-2; 14 bases are a match to TRBD2. With V trimmed by 4 bases and J by 6 bases, 7 bases remained unmatched. This CDR3 region has 17 residues. Germline V gene lookup returns CDR1 ENHRY and CDR2 SYGVKD. CDR3 protein: CAISGGLAGAGSGELFF. The DNA for the CDR3 is TGTGCCATCAGTGGGGGACTAGCGGGAGCCGGCTCCGGGGAGCTGTTTTTT.

Ten or more counts support this clonotype. The V call is TRBV7-9, the J call TRBJ1-5; TRBD1 might be the D (6 bases). V lost 4 bases and J 6 bases, leaving 13 bases between the germline ends. CDR1 is SEHNR, CDR2 FQNEAQ, per germline (reference sequence). The CDR3 has 14 residues. CDR3 protein: CASSSRGGRQPQHF. DNA of the CDR3: TGTGCCAGCAGCTCGAGGGGGGGCCGTCAGCCCCAGCATTTT.

There are many counts of this clonotype. The J gene is TRBJ2-7, the V gene TRBV30; the match to TRBD1 covers 10 bases. The CDR3 consists of 13 residues. V lost 2 bases, J lost 3 bases, and 1 base stayed unmatched. Per the germline V gene, CDR1 is GTSNPN and CDR2 is SVGIG (reference sequence). The DNA of the CDR3 is TGTGCCTGGAGTAGGGACAGGGGCTACGAGCAGTACTTC. Translated: CAWSRDRGYEQYF.

This clonotype occurred many times. The rearrangement links TRBV6-2 or TRBV6-3 to TRBJ1-2, with D perhaps matching TRBD1 (5 bases). Deletions cut 4 bases from V and 6 bases from J, with 12 bases between. This CDR3 contains 13 residues. From germline, CDR1 is MNHEY and CDR2 SVGEGT. The CDR3 protein is CASSFSTRDGYTF. The DNA of the CDR3 is TGTGCCAGCAGTTTTTCGACCAGGGATGGCTACACCTTC.

This clonotype was counted ten times or more. This rearrangement joins TRBV6-6 to TRBJ2-5, with 8 positions matching TRBD1. The ends lost 2 bases at V and 0 bases at J; junction bases unmatched: 2. This CDR3 is 15 amino acids long. Germline V CDR1 and CDR2: MNHNY, SVGAGI (reference sequence). The CDR3 sequence is CASSYLDRDQETQYF. CDR3 DNA: TGTGCCAGCAGTTACCTGGACAGGGACCAAGAGACCCAGTACTTC.

Ten or more counts support this clonotype. J is TRBJ1-1 and V is TRBV3-1; D is uncertain. The germline V gene encodes CDR1 LGHDT and CDR2 YNNKEL (reference sequence). This CDR3 is built from 13 residues. V lost 1 base to trimming and J lost 2 bases, with 5 bases between them. Here the CDR3 reads CASSQAGNTEAFF. Written as DNA, the CDR3 is TGTGCCAGCAGCCAAGCAGGAAACACTGAAGCTTTCTTT.

The J gene is TRBJ1-5, the V gene TRBV4-3; tentative D call: TRBD1 (6 bases). Trimming removed 4 bases from V and 7 bases from J, with 14 bases in between. The CDR3 spans 14 residues. CDR1 and CDR2 from the germline V gene are LGHNA and YSLEER. CDR3 sequence (DNA): TGCGCCAGCAGCCCGAGGACAGAAGGGCAGCCCCAGCATTTT. The encoded protein is CASSPRTEGQPQHF.

This clonotype was counted at least ten times. The V gene is TRBV5-1, the J gene TRBJ1-5; D gene ambiguous. CDR1 and CDR2 from the germline V gene are SGHRS and YFSETQ. The ends were cut back, 0 bases at V and 5 bases at J, with 12 bases in the middle. The CDR3 is 15 residues long. CDR3: CASSLVPGSDQPQHF. For the CDR3, the DNA is TGCGCCAGCAGCTTGGTACCCGGGTCAGATCAGCCCCAGCATTTT.

This clonotype was detected ten times or more. The chain recombines TRBV5-1 with TRBJ2-3; 13 bases fit TRBD2. Looked up from germline, CDR1 is SGHRS and CDR2 is YFSETQ. Trimming removed 0 bases from V and 5 bases from J; junction bases left unmatched: 9. The CDR3 contains 18 residues. CDR3 loop: CASSLGPGTSGKEDTQYF. CDR3 sequence (DNA): TGCGCCAGCAGCTTGGGCCCCGGGACTAGCGGGAAGGAAGATACGCAGTATTTT.

This clonotype has a count of ten or more. The chain has TRBV28 and TRBJ2-1; a weak D match, TRBD1 (5 bases). The CDR3 consists of 14 residues. The V gene lost 3 bases and the J gene lost 7 bases, with 13 bases spanning the gap. The germline gives CDR1 MDHEN, CDR2 SYDVKM. The CDR3 region has the DNA TGTGCCAGCAGTTTGGGCAGGGTCGTTAATGAGCAGTTCTTC. Translated: CASSLGRVVNEQFF.

This sequence joins TRBV7-3 and TRBJ2-7; D uncertain. Germline CDR1 reads SGHTA; CDR2 reads FQGTGA. Trimming took off 0 bases at V and 5 bases at J, with 17 bases between the two ends. This CDR3 comprises 16 residues. The CDR3 protein is CASSLTRTPLRNEQYF. As DNA, the CDR3 is TGTGCCAGCAGCTTAACGAGGACGCCCCTGAGGAACGAGCAGTACTTC.